The sequence of this T cell receptor (beta chain) was determined in a study of T-cell memory formation after mild COVID-19. At the level of the study: The two donors had largely donor-specific TCR clusters.

General study points: The study detected some responding clones in pre-infection memory, suggesting cross-reactive memory joined. Contracting clones localized mainly to CM and EM when CD4+ and mainly to EMRA when CD8+.

Comments on this clonotype: Its antigen is currently unknown.

Constant-segment-primed 5'RACE gave TCR alpha and TCR beta cDNA libraries with sample barcodes and UMIs. MiXCR was run by TCRdb on the 5' RACE reads, yielding one entry per CDR3 protein. Counted here are about 400,000 distinct CDR3 sequences, under 15% occurring once; the ten biggest clones make up roughly a fifth. Germline assignment: CDR1 MNHEY and CDR2 SVGAGI. The V gene lost 8 bases and the J gene lost 7 bases, with 15 bases spanning the gap. The CDR3 has 12 amino acids. This sequence joins TRBV6-5 and TRBJ2-7; D may be TRBD2 (6 bases). The origin of this receptor is a man aged 18 to 29 who had mild COVID-19 (a few samples of this study predate the infection). Cell type and time point are not known. The sequenced sample consisted of PBMCs or a T cell subset sorted from them (not recorded which). Here the CDR3 reads CASAGARGEQYF. For the CDR3, the DNA is TGTGCCAGCGCCGGGGCACGGGGGGAGCAGTACTTC.